This TCR beta chain was identified during a study of T cells in Graves' hyperthyroidism and ophthalmopathy. General study findings and limits: Expanded thyroid clonotypes (above 0.001) were mostly also found in blood.

V lost 7 bases, J lost 3 bases, and 12 bases lay in between. The CDR3 consists of 13 residues. Germline V gene sequence: CDR1 LGHNT, CDR2 FRNRAP. TCR beta CDR3 regions were amplified from RNA transcripts. In the first-round RT-PCR of the TCR CDR3, the HTBI primer set was used. TCRdb ran MiXCR on the multiplex PCR reads and lists one entry per CDR3 protein. The table lists around 290,000 distinct CDR3 sequences, 12% to 15% of them singletons. A note on this clonotype: What it binds is unknown.

The sequence derives from a woman between 35 and 50 years old with Graves' hyperthyroidism. Sequenced: blood. The chain couples TRBV12-5 to TRBJ1-1; no definite D call. CDR3 sequence: CASATRLDTEAFF. The CDR3 DNA follows: TGTGCTAGTGCCACCCGGTTAGACACTGAAGCTTTCTTT. Looking up the rest from reference TRBV12-5 and TRBJ1-1 gives the full variable domain: DARVTQTPRHKVTEMGQEVTMRCQPILGHNTVFWYRQTMMQGLELLAYFRNRAPLDDSGMPKDRFSAEMPDATLATLKIQPSEPRDSAVYFCASATRLDTEAFFGQGTRLTVV.